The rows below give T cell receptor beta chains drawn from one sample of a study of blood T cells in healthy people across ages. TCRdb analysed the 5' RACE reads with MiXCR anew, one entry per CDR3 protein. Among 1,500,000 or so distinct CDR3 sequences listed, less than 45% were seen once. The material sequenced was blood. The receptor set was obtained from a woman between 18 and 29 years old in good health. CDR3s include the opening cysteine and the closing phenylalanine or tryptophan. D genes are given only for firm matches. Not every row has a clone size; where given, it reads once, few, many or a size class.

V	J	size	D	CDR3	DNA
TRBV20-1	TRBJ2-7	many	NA	CSARDATLYEQYF	TGCAGTGCTAGAGACGCGACACTCTACGAGCAGTACTTC
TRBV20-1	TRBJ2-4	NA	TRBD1	CSARVYNRGRQYF	TGCAGTGCTAGAGTCTACAACAGGGGGCGGCAGTACTTC
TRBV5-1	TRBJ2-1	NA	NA	CASSALNRGSYNEQFF	TGCGCCAGCAGCGCCCTCAATAGGGGCTCCTACAATGAGCAGTTCTTC
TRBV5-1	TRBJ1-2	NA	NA	CAKGSNYGYTF	TGCGCCAAGGGAAGTAACTATGGCTACACCTTC
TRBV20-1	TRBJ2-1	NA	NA	CSAPLRRAVYNEQFF	TGCAGTGCTCCCTTGCGGCGAGCGGTCTACAATGAGCAGTTCTTC
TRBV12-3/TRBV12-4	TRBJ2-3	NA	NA	CASSYRTSTDTQYF	TGTGCCAGCAGTTATCGAACTAGCACAGATACGCAGTATTTT
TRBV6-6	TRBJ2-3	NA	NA	CASSLGPPGFTDTQYF	TGTGCCAGCAGTCTCGGACCCCCCGGGTTTACAGATACGCAGTATTTT
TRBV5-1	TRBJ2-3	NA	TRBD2	CASSFIRLAGKDTQYF	TGCGCCAGCAGCTTCATAAGGCTAGCGGGGAAAGATACGCAGTATTTT
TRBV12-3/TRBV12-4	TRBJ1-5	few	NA	CGCGDNQPQHF	TGTGGCTGCGGGGATAATCAGCCCCAGCATTTT
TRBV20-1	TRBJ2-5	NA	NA	CSASSPGTRTETQYF	TGCAGTGCTAGCTCCCCGGGGACCCGCACAGAGACCCAGTACTTC
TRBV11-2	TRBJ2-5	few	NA	CASRRTGQGYETQYF	TGTGCCAGCAGACGAACAGGGCAAGGGTACGAGACCCAGTACTTC
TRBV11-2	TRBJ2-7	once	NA	CASSAPLVGGYEQYF	TGTGCCAGCAGCGCACCCCTTGTAGGAGGCTACGAGCAGTACTTC
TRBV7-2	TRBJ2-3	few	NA	CASSPPGRVDTQYF	TGTGCCAGCAGCCCGCCGGGGCGGGTAGATACGCAGTATTTT
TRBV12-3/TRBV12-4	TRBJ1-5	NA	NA	CASSGDTLFNQPQHF	TGTGCCAGCAGTGGGGACACCCTCTTCAATCAGCCCCAGCATTTT
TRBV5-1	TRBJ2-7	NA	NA	CASSSSFMKLRTYEQYF	TGCGCCAGCAGCTCGTCATTTATGAAGCTTAGGACCTACGAGCAGTACTTC
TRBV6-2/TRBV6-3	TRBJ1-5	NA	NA	CASSYSLGGDPLNRPQHF	TGTGCCAGCAGTTACTCGTTGGGGGGCGACCCATTAAATCGGCCCCAGCATTTT
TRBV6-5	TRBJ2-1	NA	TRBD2	CASAPPGLATYNEQFF	TGTGCCAGCGCCCCCCCAGGACTAGCGACTTACAATGAGCAGTTCTTC
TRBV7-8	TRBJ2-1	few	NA	CASSNRDSNYNEQFF	TGTGCCAGCAGTAACCGGGACTCAAACTACAATGAGCAGTTCTTC
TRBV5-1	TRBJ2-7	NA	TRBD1	CASSLRRWDSIDDEQYF	TGCGCCAGCAGCCTCAGGCGGTGGGACAGTATAGACGACGAGCAGTACTTC
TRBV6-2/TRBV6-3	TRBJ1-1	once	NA	CASSSSKRGKNAEAFF	TGTGCCAGCAGTTCCAGCAAGCGGGGGAAGAACGCTGAAGCTTTCTTT
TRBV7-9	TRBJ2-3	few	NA	CASSSPPWGGWHTDTQYF	TGTGCCAGCAGCTCACCCCCGTGGGGAGGCTGGCACACAGATACGCAGTATTTT
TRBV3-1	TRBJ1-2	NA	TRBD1	CASSPSPGQGRRGYTF	TGTGCCAGCAGCCCGAGCCCGGGACAGGGGAGACGCGGCTACACCTTC
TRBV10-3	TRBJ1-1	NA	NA	CAASPGVLNTEAFF	TGTGCCGCGTCACCGGGGGTTTTAAACACTGAAGCTTTCTTT
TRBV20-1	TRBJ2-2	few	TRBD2	CSARDLLAGDTGELFF	TGCAGTGCTAGAGATCTACTAGCGGGAGACACCGGGGAGCTGTTTTTT
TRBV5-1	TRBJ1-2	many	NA	CASSLVSQSGYTF	TGCGCCAGCAGCTTGGTCAGCCAGAGTGGCTACACCTTC
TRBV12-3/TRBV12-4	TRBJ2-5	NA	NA	CASSLLTRGETQYF	TGTGCCAGCAGTTTGTTGACCCGCGGAGAGACCCAGTACTTC
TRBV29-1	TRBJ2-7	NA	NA	CSALYRVGSYEQYF	TGCAGCGCCCTTTACAGGGTTGGCTCCTACGAGCAGTACTTC
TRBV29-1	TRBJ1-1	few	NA	CSVEVGRETFF	TGCAGCGTTGAGGTAGGGAGAGAAACTTTCTTT
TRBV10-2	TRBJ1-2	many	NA	CASSRTGGKGGYTF	TGCGCCAGCAGCCGGACGGGCGGTAAGGGTGGCTACACCTTC
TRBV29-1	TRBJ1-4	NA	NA	CSVRDGNLNEKLFF	TGCAGCGTTCGGGACGGGAATTTAAATGAAAAACTGTTTTTT
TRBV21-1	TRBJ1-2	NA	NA	CASSKEREGANYGYTF	TGTGCCAGCAGCAAAGAGAGGGAAGGGGCTAACTATGGCTACACCTTC
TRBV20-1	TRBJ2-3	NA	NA	CSARDARVGDTQYF	TGCAGTGCTAGAGATGCGAGGGTTGGAGATACGCAGTATTTT
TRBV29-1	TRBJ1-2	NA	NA	CSVVPDFYGYTF	TGCAGCGTTGTCCCGGATTTCTATGGCTACACCTTC
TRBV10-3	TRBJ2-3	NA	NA	CAIRGQTSTDTQYF	TGTGCCATCAGGGGCCAGACTAGCACAGATACGCAGTATTTT
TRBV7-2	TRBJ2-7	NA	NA	CASSLSADSYNEQYF	TGTGCCAGCAGCTTGTCAGCAGACTCCTACAATGAGCAGTACTTC
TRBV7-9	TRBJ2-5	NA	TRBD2	CASSARLAGGLKQETQYF	TGTGCCAGCAGCGCCAGACTAGCGGGAGGCCTAAAACAAGAGACCCAGTACTTC
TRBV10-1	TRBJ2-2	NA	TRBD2	CASSESLAGNTGELFF	TGCGCCAGCAGTGAGTCCTTAGCGGGGAACACCGGGGAGCTGTTTTTT
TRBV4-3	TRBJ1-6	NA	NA	CASSQGQLSYNSPLHF	TGCGCCAGCAGCCAAGGACAGCTCTCCTATAATTCACCCCTCCACTTT
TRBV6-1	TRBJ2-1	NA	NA	CASRLLGGSDGQFF	TGTGCCAGCAGATTACTAGGGGGAAGTGATGGGCAGTTCTTC
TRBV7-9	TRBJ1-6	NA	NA	CASSSADSNSPLHF	TGTGCCAGCAGCTCTGCGGACAGTAATTCACCCCTCCACTTT
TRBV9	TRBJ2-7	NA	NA	CVSSAWDFAYEQYF	TGTGTCAGCAGCGCCTGGGACTTCGCCTACGAGCAGTACTTC
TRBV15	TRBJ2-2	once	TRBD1	CATSARQGNTGELFF	TGTGCCACCAGCGCCCGACAGGGAAACACCGGGGAGCTGTTTTTT
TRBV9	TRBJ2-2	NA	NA	CASSARPDGSNTGELFF	TGTGCCAGCAGCGCCCGTCCAGACGGATCGAACACCGGGGAGCTGTTTTTT
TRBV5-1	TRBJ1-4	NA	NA	CASSTGINEKLFF	TGCGCCAGCAGCACCGGGATTAATGAAAAACTGTTTTTT
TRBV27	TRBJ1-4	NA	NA	CASSWRPDPANEKLFF	TGTGCCAGCAGTTGGCGACCAGATCCGGCTAATGAAAAACTGTTTTTT
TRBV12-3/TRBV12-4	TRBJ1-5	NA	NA	CASSHGDGSQPQHF	TGTGCCAGCAGTCACGGAGACGGGAGTCAGCCCCAGCATTTT
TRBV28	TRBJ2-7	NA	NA	CASSSYRVSSYEQYF	TGTGCCAGCAGTTCTTACAGGGTAAGCTCCTACGAGCAGTACTTC
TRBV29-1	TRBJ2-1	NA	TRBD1	CSVLGTGVSYNEQFF	TGCAGCGTTCTCGGGACAGGGGTCTCCTACAATGAGCAGTTCTTC
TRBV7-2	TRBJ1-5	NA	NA	CASSSVGRNQPQHF	TGTGCCAGCAGCTCGGTAGGGCGCAATCAGCCCCAGCATTTT
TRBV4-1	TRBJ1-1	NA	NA	CASSQYPSMNTEAFF	TGCGCCAGCAGCCAATATCCGAGCATGAACACTGAAGCTTTCTTT
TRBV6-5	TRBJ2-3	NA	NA	CASRASMFSDTQYF	TGCGCCTCTCGGGCCAGTATGTTTTCAGATACGCAGTATTTT
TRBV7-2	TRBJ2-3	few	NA	CASSLVWARLSTDTQYF	TGTGCCAGCAGCTTAGTCTGGGCTAGGCTGAGCACAGATACGCAGTATTTT
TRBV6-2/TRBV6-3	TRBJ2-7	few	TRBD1	CASSYEATGGNYEQYF	TGTGCCAGCAGTTACGAAGCTACAGGGGGAAACTACGAGCAGTACTTC
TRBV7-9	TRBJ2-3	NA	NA	CASSSILAGTQYF	TGTGCCAGCAGCTCCATTCTAGCAGGTACGCAGTATTTT
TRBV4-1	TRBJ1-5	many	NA	CASSQEGQPQHF	TGTGCCAGCAGCCAAGAGGGACAGCCCCAGCATTTT
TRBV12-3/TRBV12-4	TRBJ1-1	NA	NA	CASRTWDIQAGEAFF	TGTGCCAGCAGAACCTGGGACATCCAGGCGGGTGAAGCTTTCTTT
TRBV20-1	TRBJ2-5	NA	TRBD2	CSARDLGTNHQETQYF	TGCAGTGCTAGAGATCTTGGGACTAACCACCAAGAGACCCAGTACTTC